This TCR beta chain appears in the sequencing data of a study of PD-1 blockade in classical Hodgkin lymphoma (dated by TCRdb to about 2020). In terms of the full investigation: Nivolumab dosing was 3 mg/kg intravenously every 2 weeks, continuing until either disease progression or unacceptable toxicity. The study used TCR beta sequencing and CyTOF to define a peripheral blood immune signature of response to PD-1 blockade in classical Hodgkin lymphoma.

The sample's time point label is to be understood as: cycle 2 day 1 (C2D1) of nivolumab. Every trial patient had relapsed after autologous stem cell transplantation, and cohorts A, B and C differed in prior brentuximab vedotin exposure. The trial cohort was composed of over 50 patients with relapsed/refractory classical Hodgkin lymphoma, for whom complete response, partial response or progressive disease was recorded as best overall response. Single-agent nivolumab was administered to trial patients in the multi-cohort phase II CheckMate 205 trial. Best overall response was determined by an independent review committee according to the 2007 International Working Group response criteria. Trial PBMCs were obtained immediately prior to nivolumab initiation (C1D1) and on therapy at cycle 2 day 1 and cycle 4 day 1. After peripheral blood was drawn into 8 mL Vacutainer Cell Preparation Tubes, PBMCs were isolated by centrifugation and then cryopreserved.

Paper-wide results and their limitations: By C4D1, a significant rise was seen in CD4+ TCR diversity but not in CD8+ TCR diversity (p=0.0027 vs p=0.16), and the rise was most apparent among complete responders (p=0.02). Baseline TCR diversity was reported to be lower in newly diagnosed patients than in healthy donors and to be lower still in relapsed/refractory patients. Diversity was lower in patients who began nivolumab less than 1 year after ASCT, so these patients were left out of later analyses to avoid confounding by immune reconstitution. Among trial patients, those achieving complete response had baseline diversity similar to that of newly diagnosed patients, while diversity was significantly lower in partial responders and progressors. The study was limited to a single clinical trial cohort, and causes of repertoire differences, possibly disease activity or prior therapy, remained undefined.

Remarks on this clone: The clone's antigen remains unknown. No clone much larger than this one lies a single base away; base qualities are absent.

Reading from cysteine to phenylalanine, the CDR3 counts 13 amino acids. Just CDR3 DNA is preserved here, 39 bases in frame from base 1. V lost 7 bases and J lost 2 bases; the stretch between them is 11 bases long. The CDR1 and CDR2 encoded by the germline V gene are KGHSH and LQKENI. The Qiagen DNeasy kit was used to extract genomic DNA from unsorted PBMCs and from the negatively selected CD4+ and CD8+ fractions. Using primers that anneal to V and J segments, immunoSEQ multiplex PCR amplified the TCR beta CDR3 regions. Amplification bias was minimized using a synthetic immune receptor repertoire, and residual bias was removed computationally after sequencing. In the source study's methods: Repertoire diversity was quantified as the Shannon entropy index using custom Python scripts. Unsorted, CD4+ and CD8+ repertoires were examined separately, except in combined analyses, for which CD4+ and CD8+ sequences were merged in silico. Clonal expansion was defined as a frequency increase of at least 2-fold after treatment compared with C1D1, and clones undetected at baseline were assigned a pseudocount of 0.5. Clones with 0 or 1 copy at C1D1 were classified as singleton clones, and clones with 2 or more copies were classified as non-singleton clones. Clones expanded in unsorted samples were annotated as CD4+, CD8+ or unknown by matching protein sequences in sorted samples from the same patient. Wilcoxon tests were applied to paired samples to test diversity changes from C1D1 to C4D1. TCRdb took over this immuneACCESS table, retaining in-frame rearrangements with V and J assigned. Such tables are incomplete; in checked studies, under half of the missing clones stem from an unresolved V gene, and the remainder is unexplained. V and J calls and clone size are given by that table; D and trimming were obtained from the DNA. The sample table shows about 100,000 clones, and 85% to 90% are seen once. Around 6.6% of the sample is in the top ten clones.

Rearrangement joined TRBV18 to TRBJ2-5; TRBD1 could be the D gene, as 6 bases match. This clonotype was obtained from a human donor with classical Hodgkin lymphoma. Material: peripheral blood mononuclear cells (PBMCs), obtained before the second cycle of nivolumab. The DNA sequence is TGTGCCAGCTGGAGAACAGGGCAAGAGACCCAGTACTTC. It encodes CASWRTGQETQYF.